This TCR gamma chain comes out of a study of gamma-delta chains in newborns, infants, children. Study-wide context: Polyclonal expansion of innate γδ T cells after birth follows microbial exposure.

This clone was picked up a small number of times. The CDR3 runs 12 residues. V lost 4 bases, J lost 3 bases, and 3 bases stayed unmatched. Germline V gives CDR1 VENAVY, CDR2 YDSYNSRV. TCRdb called clones from the reads again using CATT. This table has some 890 gamma-chain clones, around 40% appearing once. The sample taken for sequencing was blood. The J gene is TRGJ1 or TRGJ2, the V gene TRGV8. The source of this sequence is a child who was a newborn, infant or young child, either healthy, febrile or measles-vaccinated (not recorded which). CDR3 nucleotide sequence: TGTGCCACCTGGGACCTTTATTATAAGAAACTCTTT. It is translated as CATWDLYYKKLF.